These T cell receptor beta chains were read from a single sample in a study of shared clonotypes between healthy human individuals. Repertoires were generated with immunoSEQ multiplex PCR, while TCRdb's copy carries only in-frame clones and drops some. The sample holds about 1 million clones, around 76% seen once. The sample taken for sequencing was memory CD4+ T cells sorted from blood. These receptors came from a man younger than 35 in good health. Both conserved end residues are trimmed from each CDR3. A D gene is named only where the DNA matches it firmly.

d_call: -
j_call: TRBJ2-2
v_call: TRBV10-3
cdr3_aa: AISERPAVNTGELF

d_call: -
j_call: TRBJ1-5
v_call: TRBV11-2
cdr3_aa: ASSLDSGFQPQH

d_call: -
j_call: TRBJ1-5
v_call: TRBV6-5
cdr3_aa: ASSNRRGNQPQH

d_call: TRBD2
j_call: TRBJ2-1
v_call: TRBV2
cdr3_aa: ASSSLRGWEQF

d_call: -
j_call: TRBJ2-6
v_call: TRBV27
cdr3_aa: ASSLGAGLTGANVLT

d_call: TRBD1
j_call: TRBJ1-3
v_call: TRBV7-2
cdr3_aa: ASSVTGGTGNTIY

d_call: -
j_call: TRBJ2-1
v_call: TRBV11-2
cdr3_aa: ASSLVNEQF

d_call: -
j_call: TRBJ1-6
v_call: TRBV28
cdr3_aa: ASISGGNNSPLY

d_call: -
j_call: TRBJ1-1
v_call: TRBV7-2
cdr3_aa: ASSYSRGLNTEAF

d_call: -
j_call: TRBJ1-2
v_call: TRBV6-6
cdr3_aa: ASSYGFHGYT

d_call: TRBD2
j_call: TRBJ2-1
v_call: TRBV10-3
cdr3_aa: AISWTSEFNEQF

d_call: TRBD1
j_call: TRBJ2-4
v_call: TRBV30
cdr3_aa: AWDRGEAKNIQY

d_call: TRBD1
j_call: TRBJ2-5
v_call: TRBV15
cdr3_aa: ATRGTGGTETQY

d_call: -
j_call: TRBJ2-2
v_call: TRBV5-1
cdr3_aa: ASSSTNTGELF

d_call: -
j_call: TRBJ2-2
v_call: TRBV2
cdr3_aa: ASRAPGATNTGELF

d_call: -
j_call: TRBJ1-5
v_call: TRBV18
cdr3_aa: ASSPQDINSNQPQH

d_call: TRBD1
j_call: TRBJ2-6
v_call: TRBV5-6
cdr3_aa: ASSLGQGFSGANVLT

d_call: TRBD2
j_call: TRBJ2-1
v_call: TRBV5-1
cdr3_aa: ASSLESGGSYNEQF

d_call: -
j_call: TRBJ2-7
v_call: TRBV20-1
cdr3_aa: SASADEQY

d_call: -
j_call: TRBJ1-4
v_call: TRBV27
cdr3_aa: ASSFRGGGSEKLF

d_call: TRBD1
j_call: TRBJ2-1
v_call: TRBV4-2
cdr3_aa: ASSQDFGQGDNEQF

d_call: -
j_call: TRBJ2-1
v_call: TRBV6-6
cdr3_aa: ASSYSGINNEQF

d_call: -
j_call: TRBJ2-7
v_call: TRBV27
cdr3_aa: ASSFLLSTYEQY

d_call: -
j_call: TRBJ1-1
v_call: TRBV4-2
cdr3_aa: ASSQEGLNTEAF

d_call: -
j_call: TRBJ1-1
v_call: TRBV19
cdr3_aa: ASSTTVVTEAF

d_call: TRBD1
j_call: TRBJ2-7
v_call: TRBV5-1
cdr3_aa: ASSTTGAIFYEQY

d_call: -
j_call: TRBJ2-1
v_call: TRBV5-6
cdr3_aa: ASSLAGHSSYNEQF

d_call: -
j_call: TRBJ2-1
v_call: TRBV6-1
cdr3_aa: ASSAGRNYNEQF

d_call: TRBD1
j_call: TRBJ2-1
v_call: TRBV5-1
cdr3_aa: ASSLWGQAINEQF

d_call: TRBD2
j_call: TRBJ2-3
v_call: TRBV2
cdr3_aa: ASSEMVAGGVTDTQY

d_call: -
j_call: TRBJ2-3
v_call: TRBV5-1
cdr3_aa: ASSLEPRQGTDTQY

d_call: TRBD2
j_call: TRBJ2-3
v_call: TRBV19
cdr3_aa: ASSYGLAGSTDTQY

d_call: -
j_call: TRBJ2-5
v_call: TRBV6-5
cdr3_aa: ASSSAGLGWAQY

d_call: TRBD2
j_call: TRBJ2-7
v_call: TRBV6-1
cdr3_aa: ASGGGGSSYEQY

d_call: -
j_call: TRBJ1-1
v_call: TRBV15
cdr3_aa: ATSRGTQGSTEAF

d_call: -
j_call: TRBJ1-2
v_call: TRBV9
cdr3_aa: ASSVEDRPTYGYT

d_call: TRBD2
j_call: TRBJ2-5
v_call: TRBV7-2
cdr3_aa: ASSPLAGLLQETQY

d_call: -
j_call: TRBJ2-3
v_call: TRBV10-1
cdr3_aa: ASSESTLADTQY

d_call: -
j_call: TRBJ2-5
v_call: TRBV5-6
cdr3_aa: ASSLRGDSKTQY

d_call: -
j_call: TRBJ2-4
v_call: TRBV4-1
cdr3_aa: ASSHPDRNIQY

d_call: -
j_call: TRBJ1-1
v_call: TRBV7-9
cdr3_aa: ASSSGARAF

d_call: -
j_call: TRBJ1-4
v_call: TRBV2
cdr3_aa: ASKGTGLMGEKLF

d_call: -
j_call: TRBJ2-2
v_call: TRBV5-4
cdr3_aa: ASSQDGAGELF

d_call: -
j_call: TRBJ2-2
v_call: TRBV10-3
cdr3_aa: AISGGPLNTGELF

d_call: TRBD1
j_call: TRBJ1-2
v_call: TRBV5-4
cdr3_aa: ASSSWDRAFYGYT

d_call: TRBD2
j_call: TRBJ2-2
v_call: TRBV11-2
cdr3_aa: ASNAFTSGKTGELF

d_call: TRBD1
j_call: TRBJ1-1
v_call: TRBV19
cdr3_aa: ASSMDRAVAEAF

d_call: TRBD1
j_call: TRBJ2-5
v_call: TRBV7-9
cdr3_aa: ASSLARGTVQETQY

d_call: TRBD2
j_call: TRBJ2-5
v_call: TRBV9
cdr3_aa: ASSTHSGGETQY